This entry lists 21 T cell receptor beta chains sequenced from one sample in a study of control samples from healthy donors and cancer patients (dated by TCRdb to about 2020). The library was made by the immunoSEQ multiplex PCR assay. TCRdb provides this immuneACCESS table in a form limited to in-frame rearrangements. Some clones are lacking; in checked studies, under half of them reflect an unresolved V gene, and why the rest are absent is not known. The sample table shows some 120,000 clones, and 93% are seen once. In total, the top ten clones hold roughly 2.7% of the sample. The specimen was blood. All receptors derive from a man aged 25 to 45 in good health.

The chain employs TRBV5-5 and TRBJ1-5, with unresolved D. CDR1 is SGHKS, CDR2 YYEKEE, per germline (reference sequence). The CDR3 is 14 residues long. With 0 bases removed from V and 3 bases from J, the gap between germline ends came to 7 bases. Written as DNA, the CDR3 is TGTGCCAGCAGCTTGGCAGGTTTCAATCAGCCCCAGCATTTT. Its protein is CASSLAGFNQPQHF. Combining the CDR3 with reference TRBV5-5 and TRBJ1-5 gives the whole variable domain DAGVTQSPTHLIKTRGQQVTLRCSPISGHKSVSWYQQVLGQGPQFIFQYYEKEERGRGNFPDRFSARQFPNYSSELNVNALLLGDSALYLCASSLAGFNQPQHFGDGTRLSIL.

The CDR3 DNA reads as TGTGCCAGCAGTAAGACCCGGGAGACCCAGTACTTC. Protein sequence: CASSKTRETQYF. The V call is TRBV7-2, the J call TRBJ2-5; D gene unclear. Deletions cut 6 bases from V and 5 bases from J, with 10 bases between. CDR1 SGHTA and CDR2 FQGNSA come from the germline V gene. This CDR3 comprises 12 residues.

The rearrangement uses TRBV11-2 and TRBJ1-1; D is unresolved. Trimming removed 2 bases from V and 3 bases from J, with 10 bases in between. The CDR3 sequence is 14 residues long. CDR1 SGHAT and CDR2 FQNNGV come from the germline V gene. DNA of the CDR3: TGTGCCAGCAGCTTAAGATTTTGGGACACTGAAGCTTTCTTT. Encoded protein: CASSLRFWDTEAFF.

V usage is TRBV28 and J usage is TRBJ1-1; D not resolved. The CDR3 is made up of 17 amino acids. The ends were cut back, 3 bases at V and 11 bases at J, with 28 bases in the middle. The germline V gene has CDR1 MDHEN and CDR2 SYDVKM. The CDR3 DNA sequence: TGTGCCAGCAGTTTGGTCGATCCGGATTTGGGCCCTCGACGGGCTTTCTTT. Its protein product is CASSLVDPDLGPRRAFF. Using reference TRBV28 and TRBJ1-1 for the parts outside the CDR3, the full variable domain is DVKVTQSSRYLVKRTGEKVFLECVQDMDHENMFWYRQDPGLGLRLIYFSYDVKMKEKGDIPEGYSVSREKKERFSLILESASTNQTSMYLCASSLVDPDLGPRRAFFGQGTRLTVV.

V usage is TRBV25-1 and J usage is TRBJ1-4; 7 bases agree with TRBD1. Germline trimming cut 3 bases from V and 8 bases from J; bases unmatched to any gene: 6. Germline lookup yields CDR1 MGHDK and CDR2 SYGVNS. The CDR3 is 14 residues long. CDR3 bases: TGTGCCAGCAGTGAGACAGGGTGGGCGGAAAAACTGTTTTTT. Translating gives CASSETGWAEKLFF.

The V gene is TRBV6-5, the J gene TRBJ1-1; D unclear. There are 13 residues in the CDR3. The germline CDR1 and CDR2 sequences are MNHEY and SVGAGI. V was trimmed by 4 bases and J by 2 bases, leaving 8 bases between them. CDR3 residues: CASSSPANTEAFF. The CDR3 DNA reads TGTGCCAGCAGTTCCCCCGCTAACACTGAAGCTTTCTTT.

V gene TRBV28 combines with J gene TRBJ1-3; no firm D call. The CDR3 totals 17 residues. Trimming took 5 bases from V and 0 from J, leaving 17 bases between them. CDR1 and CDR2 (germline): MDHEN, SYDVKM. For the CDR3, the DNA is TGTGCCAGCAGTCCCGTCGGCGGCGACTACTCTGGAAACACCATATATTTT. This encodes CASSPVGGDYSGNTIYF.

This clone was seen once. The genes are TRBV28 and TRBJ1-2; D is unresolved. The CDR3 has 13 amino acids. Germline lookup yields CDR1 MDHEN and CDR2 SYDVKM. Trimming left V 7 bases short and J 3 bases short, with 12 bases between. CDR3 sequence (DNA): TGTGCCAGCATTCCCGACGGCTACTATGGCTACACCTTC. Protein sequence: CASIPDGYYGYTF.

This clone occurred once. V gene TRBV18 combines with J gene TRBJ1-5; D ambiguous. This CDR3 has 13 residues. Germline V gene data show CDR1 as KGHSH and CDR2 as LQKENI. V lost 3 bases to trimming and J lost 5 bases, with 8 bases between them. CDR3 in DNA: TGTGCCAGCTCACCGTCCTCCTATCAGCCCCAGCATTTT. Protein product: CASSPSSYQPQHF.

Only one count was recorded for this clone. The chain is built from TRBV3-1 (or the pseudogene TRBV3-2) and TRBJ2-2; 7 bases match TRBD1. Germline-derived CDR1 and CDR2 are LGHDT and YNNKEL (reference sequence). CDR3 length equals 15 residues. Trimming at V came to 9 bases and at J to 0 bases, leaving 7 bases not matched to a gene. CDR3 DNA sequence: TGTGCCAGTCAGATCGGACAGGCGAACACCGGGGAGCTGTTTTTT. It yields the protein CASQIGQANTGELFF.

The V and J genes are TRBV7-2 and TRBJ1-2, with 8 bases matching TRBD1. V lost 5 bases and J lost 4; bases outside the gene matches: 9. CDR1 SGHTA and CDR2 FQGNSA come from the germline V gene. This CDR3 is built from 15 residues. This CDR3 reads CASSKFRGPGYGYTF. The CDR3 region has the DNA TGTGCCAGCAGCAAGTTCAGGGGGCCTGGCTATGGCTACACCTTC.

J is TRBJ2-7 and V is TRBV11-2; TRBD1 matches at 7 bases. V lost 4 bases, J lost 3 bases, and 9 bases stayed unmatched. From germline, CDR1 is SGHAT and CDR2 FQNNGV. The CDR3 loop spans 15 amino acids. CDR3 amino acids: CASSSSGGSYYEQYF. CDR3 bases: TGTGCCAGCAGCTCGTCAGGGGGTTCCTACTACGAGCAGTACTTC.

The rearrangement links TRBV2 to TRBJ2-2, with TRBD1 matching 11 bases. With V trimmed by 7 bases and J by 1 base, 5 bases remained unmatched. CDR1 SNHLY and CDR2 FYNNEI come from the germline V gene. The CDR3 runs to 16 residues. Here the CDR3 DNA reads TGTGCCAGCACCGGACAGGGGGCATGGAACACCGGGGAGCTGTTTTTT. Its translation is CASTGQGAWNTGELFF.

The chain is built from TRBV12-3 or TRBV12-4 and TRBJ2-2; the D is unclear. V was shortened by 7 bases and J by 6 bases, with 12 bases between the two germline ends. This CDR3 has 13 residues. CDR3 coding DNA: TGTGCCAGCACCTCTTCAGGTGCCGGGGAGCTGTTTTTT. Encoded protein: CASTSSGAGELFF.

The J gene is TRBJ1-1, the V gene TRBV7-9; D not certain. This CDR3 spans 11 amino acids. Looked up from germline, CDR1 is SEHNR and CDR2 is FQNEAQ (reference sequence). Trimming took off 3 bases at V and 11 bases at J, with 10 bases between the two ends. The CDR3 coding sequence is TGTGCCAGCAGCTTCGAGCTGATTGCTTTCTTT. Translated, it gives CASSFELIAFF.

The CDR3 is CASSQATGGAGRDTEAFF. The DNA of the CDR3 is TGTGCCAGCAGCCAAGCTACAGGGGGTGCAGGAAGGGACACTGAAGCTTTCTTT. The chain has TRBV4-2 and TRBJ1-1; TRBD1 matches at 8 bases. Per the germline V gene, CDR1 is LGHNA and CDR2 is YNFKEQ. The CDR3 contains 18 residues. The V segment lost 1 base and the J segment 3 bases; nucleotides outside the gene matches: 13.

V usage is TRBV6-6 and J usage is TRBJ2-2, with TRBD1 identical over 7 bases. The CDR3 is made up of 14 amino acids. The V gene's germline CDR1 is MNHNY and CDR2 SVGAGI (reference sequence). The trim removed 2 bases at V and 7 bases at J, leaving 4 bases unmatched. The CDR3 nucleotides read TGTGCCAGCAGTTACACAGGGGACGGCGGGGAGCTGTTTTTT. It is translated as CASSYTGDGGELFF.

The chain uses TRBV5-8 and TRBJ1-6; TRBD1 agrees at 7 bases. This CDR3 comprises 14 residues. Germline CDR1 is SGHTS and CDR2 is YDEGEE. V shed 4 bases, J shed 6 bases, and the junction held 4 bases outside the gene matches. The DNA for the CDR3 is TGTGCCAGCAGCGAGGGGACAGCTAATTCACCCCTCCACTTT. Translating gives CASSEGTANSPLHF.

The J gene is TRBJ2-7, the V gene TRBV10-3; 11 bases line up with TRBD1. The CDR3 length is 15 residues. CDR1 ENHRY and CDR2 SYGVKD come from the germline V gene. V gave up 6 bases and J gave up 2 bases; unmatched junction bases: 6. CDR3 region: CAISPGTGGAYEQYV. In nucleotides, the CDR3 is TGTGCCATCAGCCCAGGGACAGGGGGGGCCTACGAGCAGTACGTC.

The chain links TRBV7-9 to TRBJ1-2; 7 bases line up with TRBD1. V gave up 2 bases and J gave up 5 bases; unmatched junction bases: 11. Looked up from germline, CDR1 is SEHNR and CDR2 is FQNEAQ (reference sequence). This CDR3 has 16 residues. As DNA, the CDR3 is TGTGCCAGCAGCTTATGGGACCTCGGACAGGTTTATGGCTACACCTTC. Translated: CASSLWDLGQVYGYTF.

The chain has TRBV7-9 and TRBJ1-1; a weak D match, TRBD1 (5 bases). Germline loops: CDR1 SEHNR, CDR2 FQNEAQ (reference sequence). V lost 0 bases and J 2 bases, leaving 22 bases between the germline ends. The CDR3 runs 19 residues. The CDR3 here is CASSLAGIATDGGNTEAFF. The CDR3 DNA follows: TGTGCCAGCAGCTTAGCGGGGATTGCGACAGACGGGGGAAACACTGAAGCTTTCTTT.